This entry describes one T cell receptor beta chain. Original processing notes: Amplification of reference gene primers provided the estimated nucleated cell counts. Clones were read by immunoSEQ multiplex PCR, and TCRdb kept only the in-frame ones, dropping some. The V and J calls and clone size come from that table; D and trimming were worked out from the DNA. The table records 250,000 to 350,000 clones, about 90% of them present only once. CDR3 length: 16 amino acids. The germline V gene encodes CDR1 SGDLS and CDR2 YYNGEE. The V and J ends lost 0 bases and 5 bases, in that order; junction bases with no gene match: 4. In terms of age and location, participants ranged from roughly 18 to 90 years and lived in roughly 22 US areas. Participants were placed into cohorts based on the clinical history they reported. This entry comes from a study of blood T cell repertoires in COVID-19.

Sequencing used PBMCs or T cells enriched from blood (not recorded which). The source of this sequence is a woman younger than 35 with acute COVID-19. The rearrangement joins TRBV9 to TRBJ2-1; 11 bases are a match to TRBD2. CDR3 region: CASSVELAGVNNEQFF. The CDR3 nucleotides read TGTGCCAGCAGCGTAGAACTAGCGGGAGTGAACAATGAGCAGTTCTTC.